The next 18 T cell receptor beta chains were all read from a single sample in a study of cytomegalovirus exposure and HLA in healthy donors. Method: immunoSEQ multiplex PCR; TCRdb's copy keeps in-frame clones and lacks some. The table records around 150,000 clones, about 90% of them present only once. The source material was PBMCs. Every receptor here comes from a woman under 40 in good health and CMV-seronegative.

The chain is built from TRBV11-3 and TRBJ2-7, with a weak D call TRBD1 (6 bases). Trimming took 5 bases from V and 5 from J, leaving 16 bases between them. CDR3 length equals 14 residues. CDR1 SGHNT and CDR2 YENEEA come from the germline V gene. The CDR3 spells CASSPQGHLNEQYF. In DNA, the CDR3 is TGTGCCAGCAGCCCCCAGGGGCATCTCAACGAGCAGTACTTC.

The sample holds a few counts of this clone. This chain uses TRBV5-8 with TRBJ1-5; D is undetermined. The V end was cut by 5 bases, the J end by 3 bases, with 6 bases between. Germline-derived CDR1 and CDR2 are SGHTS and YDEGEE. The CDR3 runs to 12 residues. CDR3 protein: CASRTSNQPQHF. CDR3 sequence (DNA): TGTGCCAGCAGGACTTCCAATCAGCCCCAGCATTTT.

The chain joins TRBV19 to TRBJ1-1; unclear D gene. This CDR3 has 12 amino acids. Germline V lookup: CDR1 LNHDA, CDR2 SQIVND (reference sequence). V gave up 3 bases and J gave up 0 bases, with 2 bases separating them. The CDR3 region is CASSMLNTEAFF. Here the CDR3 DNA reads TGTGCCAGTAGTATGCTGAACACTGAAGCTTTCTTT.

The chain joins TRBV6-5 to TRBJ1-2; 9 bases align to TRBD1. The CDR3 contains 14 residues. In germline, CDR1 is MNHEY, CDR2 SVGAGI. The junction had 7 bases not matched to a gene; V was cut back by 3 bases and J by 8 bases. Written as DNA, the CDR3 is TGTGCCAGCAGTTATAGCGGGACAGGGAGAGGCTACACCTTC. Its protein product is CASSYSGTGRGYTF.

The V and J genes are TRBV30 and TRBJ1-5, with D hard to call. Trimming shortened V by 0 bases and J by 1 base, and 4 bases separated the two germline ends. The germline gives CDR1 GTSNPN, CDR2 SVGIG (reference sequence). The CDR3 loop spans 13 amino acids. CDR3 in amino acids: CAWSVGSNQPQHF. DNA for the CDR3: TGTGCCTGGAGTGTAGGGAGCAATCAGCCCCAGCATTTT.

The chain couples TRBV18 to TRBJ1-1, with D unresolved. Germline CDR1 and CDR2: KGHSH and LQKENI. The CDR3 runs 13 residues. V lost 0 bases, J lost 1 base, and 3 bases lay in between. The chain's CDR3 is CASSPPRNTEAFF. The CDR3 DNA reads TGTGCCAGCTCACCACCGCGGAACACTGAAGCTTTCTTT.

This chain connects TRBV28 to TRBJ1-5, with unresolved D. Trimming cost V 5 bases and J 5 bases, with 16 bases left between them. The CDR3 sequence is 15 residues long. Germline V gene lookup returns CDR1 MDHEN and CDR2 SYDVKM. This CDR3 reads CASSPSHLSDQPQHF. The CDR3 DNA is TGTGCCAGCAGTCCCTCGCATTTGTCGGATCAGCCCCAGCATTTT.

The V and J genes are TRBV5-1 and TRBJ1-2; D remains ambiguous. CDR1 and CDR2 (germline): SGHRS, YFSETQ. The CDR3 length is 17 residues. The V end was cut by 0 bases, the J end by 2 bases, with 17 bases between. The CDR3 protein is CASSLARVRAGNYGYTF. The DNA for the CDR3 is TGCGCCAGCAGCTTGGCCCGGGTTCGGGCGGGAAACTATGGCTACACCTTC. Complete variable domain (other parts from reference TRBV5-1 and TRBJ1-2): KAGVTQTPRYLIKTRGQQVTLSCSPISGHRSVSWYQQTPGQGLQFLFEYFSETQRNKGNFPGRFSGRQFSNSRSEMNVSTLELGDSALYLCASSLARVRAGNYGYTFGSGTRLTVV.

The chain has TRBV29-1 and TRBJ2-1, with TRBD1 identical over 9 bases. The CDR3 spans 17 residues. V dropped 2 bases and J dropped 5; count of bases not matched to a gene: 13. The germline V gene encodes CDR1 SQVTM and CDR2 ANQGSEA. Written as DNA, the CDR3 is TGCAGCGTTGAACCTATGTATCCGGGACAGGGCGACAATGAGCAGTTCTTC. Encoded protein: CSVEPMYPGQGDNEQFF.

The chain uses TRBV4-3 and TRBJ2-2, with D unclear. The germline gives CDR1 LGHNA, CDR2 YSLEER. V gave up 0 bases and J gave up 5 bases, with 7 bases separating them. The CDR3 is 14 residues long. CDR3 bases: TGCGCCAGCAGCCAAGATCCAAAAACCGGGGAGCTGTTTTTT. Amino acid sequence: CASSQDPKTGELFF.

This clone was found a few times. The chain has TRBV4-3 and TRBJ1-1, with no clear D. V gave up 2 bases and J gave up 5 bases, with 9 bases separating them. The CDR3 extends over 13 amino acids. Germline V gene sequence: CDR1 LGHNA, CDR2 YSLEER. CDR3 bases: TGCGCCAGCAGCCAAACTGCCAGTACTGAAGCTTTCTTT. This translates into CASSQTASTEAFF.

The chain uses TRBV27 and TRBJ1-5; a possible D gene is TRBD1 (5 bases). Trimming removed 6 bases from V and 4 bases from J, with 16 bases in between. CDR1 is MNHEY and CDR2 is SMNVEV in the germline V gene (reference sequence). CDR3 length: 15 amino acids. The CDR3 DNA reads TGTGCCAGCAGCAATCGACCGGGGGTAAATCAGCCCCAGCATTTT. Its translation: CASSNRPGVNQPQHF.

The V and J genes are TRBV5-6 and TRBJ2-1; TRBD1 matches at 8 bases. There are 16 residues in the CDR3. The junction had 8 bases not matched to a gene; V was cut back by 4 bases and J by 2 bases. Per germline, CDR1 SGHDT and CDR2 YYEEEE. CDR3 sequence: CASSPWGTGTYNEQFF. The CDR3 DNA sequence: TGTGCCAGCAGCCCCTGGGGGACAGGTACCTACAATGAGCAGTTCTTC.

The gene calls are TRBV18 and TRBJ1-2; a possible D gene is TRBD1 (5 bases). CDR1 is KGHSH and CDR2 is LQKENI in the germline V gene. The CDR3 consists of 14 residues. The V and J ends lost 4 bases and 4 bases respectively, with 13 bases between them. CDR3 amino acids: CASSREGSIYGYTF. The CDR3, as DNA: TGTGCCAGCTCACGAGAGGGGAGTATCTATGGCTACACCTTC.

This chain links TRBV2 with TRBJ2-1, with 7 bases fitting TRBD2. J lost 9 bases, V lost 2 bases, and 7 bases had no gene match. This CDR3 has 14 residues. Germline-derived CDR1 and CDR2 are SNHLY and FYNNEI. The CDR3: CASSEPRLAAEQFF. The CDR3 DNA reads TGTGCCAGCAGTGAACCGCGACTAGCCGCTGAGCAGTTCTTC.

V and J are TRBV9 and TRBJ2-5; TRBD1 matches 9 bases. CDR1 and CDR2 (germline): SGDLS, YYNGEE. V lost 3 bases and J lost 3; bases outside the gene matches: 6. The CDR3 extends over 15 amino acids. The CDR3 DNA sequence: TGTGCCAGCAGCGCGACCGGGACAGGGAAAGAGACCCAGTACTTC. This translates into CASSATGTGKETQYF.

The V gene is TRBV27, the J gene TRBJ2-3; D may match TRBD1 or TRBD2 (6 bases each). The V end lost 4 bases, the J end lost 6 bases, and 20 bases lay between the germline ends. Germline loops: CDR1 MNHEY, CDR2 SMNVEV (reference sequence). The CDR3 loop spans 16 amino acids. The CDR3 DNA is TGTGCCAGCAGTTCAACTTGGGGGGCAGTGAGGGATACGCAGTATTTT. This codes for CASSSTWGAVRDTQYF.

The rearrangement links TRBV2 to TRBJ2-5, with TRBD2 matching over 11 bases. V lost 6 bases and J lost 4; bases outside the gene matches: 7. CDR1 is SNHLY and CDR2 is FYNNEI in the germline V gene. The CDR3 is 15 amino acids. The CDR3 spells CASRNSGRARETQYF. The CDR3 region has the DNA TGTGCCAGCAGAAATAGCGGGAGGGCCCGAGAGACCCAGTACTTC.